This T cell receptor beta chain was recovered during a study of OX40 agonist ivuxolimab in advanced cancers. Study-wide context: Ivuxolimab, which targeted the costimulatory receptor OX40 (CD134), was an agonistic, fully human IgG2 monoclonal antibody. Partial responses were achieved by three dose-escalation patients, of whom one had hepatocellular carcinoma and two had cutaneous melanoma. The paper reports the monotherapy dose-escalation portion (N ≈ 50 patients) of the phase I ivuxolimab trial. Peripheral TCRbeta sequencing aimed to test whether ivuxolimab altered TCR sequence diversity and caused clonal T-cell expansion. Patients were allowed to have had prior anti-PD-1, anti-PD-L1 or anti-CTLA-4 therapy, and 40% of the dose-escalation patients had been treated with checkpoint inhibitors. Intravenous ivuxolimab was administered to patients every 2 weeks at six dose levels: 0.01, 0.1, 0.3, 1.5, 3 and 10 mg/kg. In the dose-escalation cohort, roughly 80% of patients were male, and the mean age was approximately 60 years, with a range of about 23 to 85. Among the approximately 50 dose-escalation patients, around 20 had hepatocellular carcinoma, 15 melanoma, 9 renal cell carcinoma and 9 head and neck cancer.

Genomic DNA was isolated from the sorted cells so that the TCRbeta CDR3 region could be sequenced. The immunoSEQ Assay was used to sequence the TCRbeta CDR3 regions. This is the immuneACCESS table as TCRdb keeps it, with only in-frame sequences that have V and J called. A part of the clones is gone; compared with another copy, unresolved V genes explain less than half, and the rest is unexplained. For this sample there are 50,000 to 70,000 clones; approximately 83% appear just once. More than 9.5% of the sample rests with the top ten. Patients with autoimmune disease history or receiving systemic immunosuppression were excluded from the trial. In every dose cohort, peripheral blood was drawn for TCR sequencing at baseline, cycle 4 day 1, and cycle 7 day 1. The samples were taken from a phase I, first-in-human, multicenter, open-label dose-escalation trial of ivuxolimab. Adults with locally advanced or metastatic melanoma, renal cell carcinoma, hepatocellular carcinoma or head and neck squamous cell carcinoma were enrolled in the trial. Before TCR sequencing, CD4+ T cells and CD8+ T cells were sorted from peripheral blood as separate populations.

General findings and caveats noted by the study authors: Antigen specificity was not determined for the clonally expanded peripheral T cells. Low levels of normalized T-cell clonal expansion were also seen in some patients who did not respond. In the 0.1-3.0 mg/kg groups, partial responders had among the lowest normalized peripheral clonal expansion, particularly in CD8+ T cells. After ivuxolimab, CD8+ T cells had more expanded clones than CD4+ T cells on average. At doses of 0.1 to 3.0 mg/kg, clonal expansion of both CD4+ and CD8+ T cells in blood was seen between baseline and week 6.

This clone appeared a single time. What this receptor recognizes is not known. Per-base qualities were not stored, and no clone one base away is much larger. CDR3 length: 15 amino acids, cysteine to phenylalanine. The kept DNA is CDR3 alone, 45 bases in frame from the first base. The germline V and J ends show losses of 5 bases and 3 bases respectively, and no gene match explains 8 bases of the junction. Reading the germline V gene gives CDR1 SQVTM and CDR2 ANQGSEA. The specimen was CD4+ or CD8+ T cells sorted from blood, collected in a trial of the OX40 agonist ivuxolimab. The source is an adult with an advanced solid tumor such as melanoma, head and neck, liver or kidney cancer. The chain is encoded by TRBV29-1 joined to TRBJ2-2; 8 central nucleotides agree with TRBD2. The CDR3 amino acid sequence is: CSVTRGGGDTGELFF. The sequenced DNA is TGCAGCGTTACCCGGGGGGGCGGGGACACCGGGGAGCTGTTTTTT.